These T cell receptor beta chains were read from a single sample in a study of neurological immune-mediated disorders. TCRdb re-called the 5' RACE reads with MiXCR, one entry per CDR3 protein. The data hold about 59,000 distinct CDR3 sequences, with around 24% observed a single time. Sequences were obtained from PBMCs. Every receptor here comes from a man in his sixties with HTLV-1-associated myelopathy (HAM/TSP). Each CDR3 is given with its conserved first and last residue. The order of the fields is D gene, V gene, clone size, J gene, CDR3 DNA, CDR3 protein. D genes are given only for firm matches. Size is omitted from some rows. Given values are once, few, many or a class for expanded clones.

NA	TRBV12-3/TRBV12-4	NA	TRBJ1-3	TGTGCCAGCAGTACGAGACAGGCAATCTCTGGAAACAACATATATTTT	CASSTRQAISGNNIYF
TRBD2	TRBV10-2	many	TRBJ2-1	TGCACCAGCCTGACACGAGCGGGAGCAAGCTACAATGAGCAGTTCTTC	CTSLTRAGASYNEQFF
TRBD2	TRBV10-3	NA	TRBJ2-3	TGTGCCATCAGCACTAGCGGGAGCACAGATACGCAGTATTTT	CAISTSGSTDTQYF
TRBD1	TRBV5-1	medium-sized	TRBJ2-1	TGCGCCAGCAGGAGGGGACAGGGGGCTGACAATGAGCAGTTCTTC	CASRRGQGADNEQFF
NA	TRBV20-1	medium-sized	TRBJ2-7	TGCAGTGCTAAAGGATCCTCCTACGAGCAGTACTTC	CSAKGSSYEQYF
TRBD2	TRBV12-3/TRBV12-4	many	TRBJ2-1	TGTGCCAGCAGTGGGCCCCCTAGCGGCTCCTACAATGAGCAGTTCTTC	CASSGPPSGSYNEQFF
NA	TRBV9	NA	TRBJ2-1	TGTGCCAGCAGCATAGGGAGCGGAAACAATGAGCAGTTCTTC	CASSIGSGNNEQFF
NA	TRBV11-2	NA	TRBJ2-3	TGTGCCAGCAGACGAATTTCGGGACTCCCGGTAGGATCCACAGATACGCAGTATTTT	CASRRISGLPVGSTDTQYF
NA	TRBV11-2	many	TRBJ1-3	TGTGCCAGCAGCTTAGTCAAGCCGGGGGGGGTCTCTGGAAACACCATATATTTT	CASSLVKPGGVSGNTIYF
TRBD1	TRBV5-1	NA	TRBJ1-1	TGCGCCAGCAGCACCAGGGGGCAAAAAACTGAAGCTTTCTTT	CASSTRGQKTEAFF
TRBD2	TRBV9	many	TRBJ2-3	TGTGCCAGCAGCCCTGGACTAGCGGGTTTAGATACGCAGTATTTT	CASSPGLAGLDTQYF
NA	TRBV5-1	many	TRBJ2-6	TGCGCCAGCAGCTTGGGTCGGCAGACCTCTGGGGCCAACGTCCTGACTTTC	CASSLGRQTSGANVLTF
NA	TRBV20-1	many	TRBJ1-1	TGCAGTGCTCAGGGTAGGGCAGAAGCTTTCTTT	CSAQGRAEAFF
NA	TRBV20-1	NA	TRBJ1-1	TGCATCATGCTAGATAGCAGTCGGACTGAAGCTTTCTTT	CIMLDSSRTEAFF
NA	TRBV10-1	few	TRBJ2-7	TGCGCCAGCGGCCCTACCCCGGGGGCCCGATGGGATTACGAGCAGTACTTC	CASGPTPGARWDYEQYF
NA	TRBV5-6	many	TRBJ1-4	TGTGCCAGCAGCTACAGAGGCCAGCGCAATGAAAAACTGTTTTTT	CASSYRGQRNEKLFF
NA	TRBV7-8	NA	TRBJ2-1	TGTGCCAGCAGCTTAGATACACGGGTAGAGCAGTTCTTC	CASSLDTRVEQFF